Here is one T cell receptor (beta chain) with its context. No antigen is known for it. This sample was included in a study of T cells in Graves' hyperthyroidism and ophthalmopathy. Study-wide background: Peripheral blood was drawn at first diagnosis, prior to all treatment. Regarding the study as a whole: Onset of ophthalmopathy came a median roughly 6.9 months after the model predicted it. Blood also showed most of the thyroid clonotypes that were expanded above 0.001.

RNA transcripts were the template for amplifying TCR beta CDR3 regions. The HTBI primer set served for first-round RT-PCR of the TCR CDR3. In TCRdb, the multiplex PCR reads were re-called with MiXCR into one record per CDR3 protein. This sample has some 560,000 distinct CDR3 sequences, with around 16% found just once. Germline CDR1 reads KGHSH; CDR2 reads LQKENI. The CDR3 consists of 12 residues. Trimming pared 4 bases from V and 10 bases from J, leaving 11 bases between. Sequences were obtained from blood. The chain uses TRBV18 and TRBJ2-1, with D uncertain. The sequence derives from a woman between 25 and 40 years old with Graves' hyperthyroidism. For the CDR3, the DNA is TGTGCCAGCTCACGAGATCTAAGGGAGCAGTTCTTC. Amino acid sequence: CASSRDLREQFF.